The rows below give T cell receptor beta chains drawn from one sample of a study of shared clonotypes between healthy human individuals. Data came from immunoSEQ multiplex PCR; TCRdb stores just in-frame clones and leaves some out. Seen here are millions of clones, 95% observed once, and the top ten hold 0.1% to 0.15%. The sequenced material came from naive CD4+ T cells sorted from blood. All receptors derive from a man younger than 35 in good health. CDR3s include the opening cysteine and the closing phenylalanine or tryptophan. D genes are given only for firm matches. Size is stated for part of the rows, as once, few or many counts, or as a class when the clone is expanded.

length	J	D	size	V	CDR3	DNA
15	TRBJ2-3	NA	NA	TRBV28	CASSKWGNYTDTQYF	TGTGCCAGCAGCAAATGGGGGAACTACACAGATACGCAGTATTTT
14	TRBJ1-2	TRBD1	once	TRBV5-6	CASSPGTGYYGYTF	TGTGCCAGCAGCCCCGGGACAGGGTACTATGGCTACACCTTC
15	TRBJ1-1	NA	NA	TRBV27	CASGTPLRVGPEAFF	TGTGCCAGCGGAACCCCCCTCAGGGTAGGACCTGAAGCTTTCTTT
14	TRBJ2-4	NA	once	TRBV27	CASKGSLAKNIQYF	TGTGCCAGCAAGGGCAGTCTAGCCAAAAACATTCAGTACTTC
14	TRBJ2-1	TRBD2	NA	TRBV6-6	CASSYSGGYNEQFF	TGTGCCAGCAGTTACTCGGGGGGGTACAATGAGCAGTTCTTC
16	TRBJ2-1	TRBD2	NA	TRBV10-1	CACPVKSGSSYNEQFF	TGCGCCTGCCCGGTGAAAAGCGGGAGTTCCTACAATGAGCAGTTCTTC
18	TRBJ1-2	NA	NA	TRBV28	CASSWGGVTRGINYGYTF	TGTGCCAGCAGCTGGGGAGGAGTTACCCGGGGGATTAACTATGGCTACACCTTC
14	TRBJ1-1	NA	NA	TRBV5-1	CASSSLPGNTEAFF	TGCGCCAGCAGCTCCCTGCCAGGGAACACTGAAGCTTTCTTT
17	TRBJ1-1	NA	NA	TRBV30	CAWRRSLRQMYNTEAFF	TGTGCCTGGAGAAGATCCTTACGACAGATGTACAACACTGAAGCTTTCTTT
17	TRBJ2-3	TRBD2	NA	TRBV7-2	CASSLEGRGGITDTQYF	TGTGCCAGCAGCTTGGAAGGGCGCGGGGGTATCACAGATACGCAGTATTTT
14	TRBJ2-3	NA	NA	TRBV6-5	CASSYWESTDTQYF	TGTGCCAGCAGTTACTGGGAGAGCACAGATACGCAGTATTTT
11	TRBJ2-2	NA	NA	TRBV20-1	CSARVGGELFF	TGCAGTGCTAGAGTGGGCGGGGAGCTGTTTTTT
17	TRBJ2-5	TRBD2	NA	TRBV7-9	CASSLGTSGGSQETQYF	TGTGCCAGCAGCTTAGGGACTAGCGGGGGAAGCCAAGAGACCCAGTACTTC
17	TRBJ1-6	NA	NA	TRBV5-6	CASSLVGGGLSNSPLHF	TGTGCCAGCAGCTTGGTCGGCGGAGGACTCAGCAATTCACCCCTCCACTTT
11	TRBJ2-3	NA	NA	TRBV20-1	CSGSPKDTQYF	TGCAGTGGGAGTCCGAAGGATACGCAGTATTTT
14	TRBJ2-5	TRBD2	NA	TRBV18	CASSLAAGGETQYF	TGTGCCAGCTCCCTCGCGGCGGGAGGGGAGACCCAGTACTTC
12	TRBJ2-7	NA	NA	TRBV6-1	CAIRGFPYEQYF	TGTGCCATTCGGGGGTTTCCCTACGAGCAGTACTTC
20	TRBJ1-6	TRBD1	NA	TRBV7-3	CASSFRGQGLVFSYNSPLHF	TGTGCCAGCAGCTTTCGGGGACAGGGGTTAGTTTTCTCCTATAATTCACCCCTCCACTTT
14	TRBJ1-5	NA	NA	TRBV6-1	CASRRSNSNQPQHF	TGTGCCAGCCGACGGAGTAATAGCAATCAGCCCCAGCATTTT